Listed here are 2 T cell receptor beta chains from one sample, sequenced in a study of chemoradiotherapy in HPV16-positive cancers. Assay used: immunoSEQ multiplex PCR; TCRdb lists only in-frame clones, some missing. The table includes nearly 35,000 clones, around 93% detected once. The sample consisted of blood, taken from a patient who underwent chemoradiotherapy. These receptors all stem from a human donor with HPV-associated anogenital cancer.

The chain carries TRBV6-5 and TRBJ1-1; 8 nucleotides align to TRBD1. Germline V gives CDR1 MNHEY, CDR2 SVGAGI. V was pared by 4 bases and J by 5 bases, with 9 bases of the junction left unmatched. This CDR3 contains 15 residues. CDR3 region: CASSLRTGMGTEAFF. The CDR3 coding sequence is TGTGCCAGCAGTTTAAGGACAGGGATGGGGACTGAAGCTTTCTTT.

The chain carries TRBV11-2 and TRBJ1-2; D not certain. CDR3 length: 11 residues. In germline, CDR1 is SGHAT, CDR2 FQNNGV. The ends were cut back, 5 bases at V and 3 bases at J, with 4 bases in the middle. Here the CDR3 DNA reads TGTGCCAGCAGCCCCGACTATGGCTACACCTTC. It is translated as CASSPDYGYTF. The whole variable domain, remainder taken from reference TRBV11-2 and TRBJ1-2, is EAGVAQSPRYKIIEKRQSVAFWCNPISGHATLYWYQQILGQGPKLLIQFQNNGVVDDSQLPKDRFSAERLKGVDSTLKIQPAKLEDSAVYLCASSPDYGYTFGSGTRLTVV.